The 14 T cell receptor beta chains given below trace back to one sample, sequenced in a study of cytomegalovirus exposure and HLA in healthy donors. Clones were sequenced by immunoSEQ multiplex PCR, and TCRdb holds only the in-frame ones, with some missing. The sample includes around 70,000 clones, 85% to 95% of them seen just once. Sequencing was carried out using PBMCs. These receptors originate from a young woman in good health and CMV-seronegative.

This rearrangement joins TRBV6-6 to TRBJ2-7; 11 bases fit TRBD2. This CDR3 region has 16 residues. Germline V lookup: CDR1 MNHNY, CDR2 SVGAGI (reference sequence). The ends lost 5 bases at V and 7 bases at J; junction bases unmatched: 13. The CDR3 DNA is TGTGCCAGCAGTACCTACGGGACTAGCGGTGCTGGGGAGCAGTACTTC. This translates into CASSTYGTSGAGEQYF.

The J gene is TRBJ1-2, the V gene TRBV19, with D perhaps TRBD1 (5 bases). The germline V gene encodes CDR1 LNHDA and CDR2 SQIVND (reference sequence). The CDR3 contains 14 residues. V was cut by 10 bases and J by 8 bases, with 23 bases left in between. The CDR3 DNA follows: TGTGCCACCTCCCTTCGGCAGGGAGGAGGCGGCTACACCTTC. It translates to CATSLRQGGGGYTF.

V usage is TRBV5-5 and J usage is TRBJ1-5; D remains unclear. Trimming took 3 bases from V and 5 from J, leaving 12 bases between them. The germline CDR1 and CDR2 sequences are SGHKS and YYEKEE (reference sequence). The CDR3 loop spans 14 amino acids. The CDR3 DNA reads TGTGCCAGCAGCTCGGGAGGGTGGCATCAGCCCCAGCATTTT. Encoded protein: CASSSGGWHQPQHF.

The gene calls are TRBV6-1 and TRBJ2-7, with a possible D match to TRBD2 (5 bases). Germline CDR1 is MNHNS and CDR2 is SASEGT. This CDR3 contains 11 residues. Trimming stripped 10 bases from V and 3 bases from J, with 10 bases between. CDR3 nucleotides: TGTGCCATCGGAGGAGGCTACGAGCAGTACTTC. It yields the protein CAIGGGYEQYF.

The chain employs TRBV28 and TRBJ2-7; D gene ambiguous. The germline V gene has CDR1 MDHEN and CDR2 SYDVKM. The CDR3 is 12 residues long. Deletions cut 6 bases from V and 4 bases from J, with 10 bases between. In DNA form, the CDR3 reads TGTGCCAGCAGCCTCCTCCTTTACGAGCAGTACTTC. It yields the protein CASSLLLYEQYF.

This CDR3 reads CASSKTGTSKETQYF. CDR3 bases: TGTGCCAGCAGTAAAACCGGGACTAGCAAAGAGACCCAGTACTTC. The rearrangement links TRBV28 to TRBJ2-5; 9 positions match TRBD2. The junction had 7 bases not matched to a gene; V was cut back by 5 bases and J by 3 bases. Germline V gene data show CDR1 as MDHEN and CDR2 as SYDVKM. This CDR3 has 15 amino acids.

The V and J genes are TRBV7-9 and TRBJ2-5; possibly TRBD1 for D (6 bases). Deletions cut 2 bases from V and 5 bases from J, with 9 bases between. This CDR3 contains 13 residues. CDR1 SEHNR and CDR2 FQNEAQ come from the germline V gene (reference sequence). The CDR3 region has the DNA TGTGCCAGCAGCTTACCTCAGGGGGAGACCCAGTACTTC. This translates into CASSLPQGETQYF.

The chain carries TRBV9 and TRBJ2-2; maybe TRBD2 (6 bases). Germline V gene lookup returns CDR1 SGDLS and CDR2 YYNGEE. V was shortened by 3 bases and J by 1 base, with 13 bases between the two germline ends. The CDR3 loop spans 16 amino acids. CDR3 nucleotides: TGTGCCAGCAGCGCCGCGGGATCACAGAACACCGGGGAGCTGTTTTTT. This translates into CASSAAGSQNTGELFF.

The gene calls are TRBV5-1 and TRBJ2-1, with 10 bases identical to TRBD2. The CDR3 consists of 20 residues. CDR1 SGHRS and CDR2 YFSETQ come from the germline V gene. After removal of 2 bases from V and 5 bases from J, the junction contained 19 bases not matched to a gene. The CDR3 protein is CASSFLQAGGLSTANNEQFF. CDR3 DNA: TGCGCCAGCAGCTTCCTCCAAGCGGGGGGGCTTAGTACTGCAAACAATGAGCAGTTCTTC.

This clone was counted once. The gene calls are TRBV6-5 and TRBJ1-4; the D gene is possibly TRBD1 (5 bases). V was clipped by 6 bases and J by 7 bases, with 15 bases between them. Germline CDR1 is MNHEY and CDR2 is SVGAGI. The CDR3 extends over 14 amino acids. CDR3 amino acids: CASRGGGPGEKLFF. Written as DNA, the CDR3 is TGTGCCAGCAGGGGGGGAGGCCCGGGTGAAAAACTGTTTTTT.

CDR3 residues: CASNLGGGEAFF. The CDR3 DNA reads as TGTGCCAGTAACCTAGGGGGGGGTGAAGCTTTCTTT. The rearrangement uses TRBV19 and TRBJ1-1; D may be TRBD1 (6 bases). Trimming took off 7 bases at V and 7 bases at J, with 13 bases between the two ends. Germline V CDR1 and CDR2: LNHDA, SQIVND (reference sequence). The CDR3 has 12 residues.

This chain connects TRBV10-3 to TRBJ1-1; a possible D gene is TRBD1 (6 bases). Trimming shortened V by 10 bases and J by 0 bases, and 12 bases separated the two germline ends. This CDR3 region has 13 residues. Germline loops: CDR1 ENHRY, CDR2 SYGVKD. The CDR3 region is CATSGVMNTEAFF. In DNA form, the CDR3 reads TGTGCCACTTCAGGGGTTATGAACACTGAAGCTTTCTTT.

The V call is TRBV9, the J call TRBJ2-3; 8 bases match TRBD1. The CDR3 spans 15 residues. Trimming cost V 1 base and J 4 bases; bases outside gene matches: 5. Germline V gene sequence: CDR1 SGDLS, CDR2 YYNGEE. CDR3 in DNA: TGTGCCAGCAGCGTACAGGGGGCGGTGGCAGATACGCAGTATTTT. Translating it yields CASSVQGAVADTQYF. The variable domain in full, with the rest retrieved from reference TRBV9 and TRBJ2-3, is DSGVTQTPKHLITATGQRVTLRCSPRSGDLSVYWYQQSLDQGLQFLIQYYNGEERAKGNILERFSAQQFPDLHSELNLSSLELGDSALYFCASSVQGAVADTQYFGPGTRLTVL.

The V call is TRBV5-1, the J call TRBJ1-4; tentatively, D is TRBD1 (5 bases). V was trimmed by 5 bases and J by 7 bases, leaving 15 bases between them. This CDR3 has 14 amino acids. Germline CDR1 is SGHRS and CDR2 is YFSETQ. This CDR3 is CASSLGGFSEKLFF. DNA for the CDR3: TGCGCCAGCAGTCTGGGGGGGTTTTCTGAAAAACTGTTTTTT.